These 8 T cell receptor beta chains were all obtained from the same sample, sequenced in a study of CD8 T cells in ankylosing spondylitis. Using its own MiXCR run on the 5' RACE reads, TCRdb lists one record per CDR3 protein. The table shows some 130,000 distinct CDR3 sequences, with 9.3% occurring only once. The sample comprised blood, either unsorted or a sorted T cell fraction (not recorded which). These TCRs come from a male donor with ankylosing spondylitis or in good health (not recorded which).

This clonotype came up many times. This sequence joins TRBV7-6 and TRBJ2-5; no clear D gene. Per the germline V gene, CDR1 is SGHVS and CDR2 is FNYEAQ. V was shortened by 3 bases and J by 4 bases, with 9 bases between the two germline ends. CDR3 size: 13 residues. CDR3 residues: CASSFFSVETQYF. The DNA for the CDR3 is TGTGCCAGCAGCTTTTTCTCCGTAGAGACCCAGTACTTC.

This clonotype appeared many times. This chain uses TRBV24-1 with TRBJ2-6; maybe TRBD2 (5 bases). The CDR3 covers 16 residues. The V end lost 1 base, the J end lost 0 bases, and 6 bases lay between the germline ends. Germline V gene data show CDR1 as KGHDR and CDR2 as SFDVKD. The chain's CDR3 is CATSDLRDSGANVLTF. CDR3 nucleotide sequence: TGTGCCACCAGTGATTTACGGGACTCTGGGGCCAACGTCCTGACTTTC.

This clonotype was recorded many times. The chain employs TRBV2 and TRBJ2-3; 12 positions agree with TRBD2. The length of the CDR3 is 15 residues. The junction had 8 bases not matched to a gene; V was cut back by 8 bases and J by 5 bases. CDR1 and CDR2 (germline): SNHLY, FYNNEI. DNA of the CDR3: TGTGCCAGCGGACGACTAGCGGGAGCGGTAGATACGCAGTATTTT. This encodes CASGRLAGAVDTQYF.

This clonotype was detected ten times or more. This chain links TRBV6-5 with TRBJ2-5; 7 positions agree with TRBD1. This CDR3 region has 13 residues. Trimming removed 5 bases from V and 5 bases from J; junction bases left unmatched: 5. Germline V gives CDR1 MNHEY, CDR2 SVGAGI. CDR3 DNA sequence: TGTGCCAGCAGTCACAGGGGTTGGGAGACCCAGTACTTC. It yields the protein CASSHRGWETQYF.

This clonotype was observed a handful of times. The rearrangement joins TRBV18 to TRBJ2-6, with TRBD2 matching 8 bases. The CDR3 contains 19 residues. The V gene's germline CDR1 is KGHSH and CDR2 LQKENI. V was clipped by 3 bases and J by 0 bases; unmatched bases: 10. CDR3 in DNA: TGTGCCAGCTCACCTCTCTCTAGCGGGCCCGACTCTGGGGCCAACGTCCTGACTTTC. Translation: CASSPLSSGPDSGANVLTF. The full variable domain, in which reference TRBV18 and TRBJ2-6 provide the parts outside the CDR3, is NAGVMQNPRHLVRRRGQEARLRCSPMKGHSHVYWYRQLPEEGLKFMVYLQKENIIDESGMPKERFSAEFPKEGPSILRIQQVVRGDSAAYFCASSPLSSGPDSGANVLTFGAGSRLTVL.

This clonotype occurred many times. V usage is TRBV29-1 and J usage is TRBJ2-1; D possibly corresponds to TRBD2 (5 bases). The germline V and J ends were trimmed by 2 bases and 10 bases, with 15 bases remaining between them. Germline CDR1 is SQVTM and CDR2 is ANQGSEA. This CDR3 spans 13 amino acids. The DNA of the CDR3 is TGCAGCGTTGAACGAAGAGCGGTAGGAGAGCAGTTCTTC. Translating gives CSVERRAVGEQFF.

V gene TRBV20-1 combines with J gene TRBJ2-1; 9 positions match TRBD1. Germline V gene sequence: CDR1 DFQATT, CDR2 SNEGSKA (reference sequence). With V trimmed by 2 bases and J by 6 bases, 8 bases remained unmatched. The CDR3 is made up of 15 amino acids. The CDR3 loop reads CSARPRDRDSNEQFF. CDR3 in DNA: TGCAGTGCTAGACCTAGGGACAGGGACTCCAATGAGCAGTTCTTC.

This clonotype was seen many times. The chain has TRBV5-5 and TRBJ2-1; 7 nucleotides agree with TRBD2. The V gene end was trimmed by 5 bases and the J gene end by 3 bases; junction bases not matched to a gene: 2. Germline values: CDR1 SGHKS, CDR2 YYEKEE (reference sequence). This CDR3 region has 13 residues. CDR3 coding DNA: TGTGCCAGCAGACGGGACTACTACAATGAGCAGTTCTTC. Protein product: CASRRDYYNEQFF.